Sequencing of this T cell receptor beta chain was carried out in a study of blood T cell repertoires in COVID-19. Study information: Spain, Italy and the United States supplied samples that represented acute and convalescent COVID-19. PBMCs, B-cell-depleted T cells, or T cells provided the cDNA or gDNA that made up the material.

CDR3 length: 15 residues. Per the germline V gene, CDR1 is LNHNV and CDR2 is YYDKDF (reference sequence). The V segment lost 3 bases and the J segment 5 bases; nucleotides outside the gene matches: 6. In the original workflow: Amplification of reference gene primers provided the estimated nucleated cell counts. This table comes from immunoSEQ multiplex PCR, and its TCRdb copy is limited to in-frame clones, with some not included. V and J calls and clone size are as listed in that table; D and trimming were resolved from the DNA. The sample includes 110,000 to 150,000 clones, around 87% of them seen just once.

Sequencing was performed on peripheral blood. V is TRBV15 and J is TRBJ2-3; 9 positions match TRBD2. The clonotype comes from a human donor in a cohort sampled during active COVID-19. CDR3 residues: CATSSGKRGVDTQYF. CDR3 bases: TGTGCCACCAGCAGCGGCAAGCGGGGGGTAGATACGCAGTATTTT.